The T cell receptor (beta chain) under discussion was sequenced for a study of vaccination and CD4 T cells after COVID-19. About the study: Six males and four females, two of them Hispanic, were enrolled as convalescents. Typically, post-vaccine samples were obtained a median roughly 75 days after dose two, within a range of 14 to 241. Controls used CEFX viral epitopes (positive), HIV-1 Nef peptides (negative), or no peptide.

The treatment denotes: roughly 10-day PBMC culture with coronavirus spike peptide pools or control peptides (ViraFEST assay). Cultured CD4+ T-cell DNA underwent Oncomine TCR Beta short-read sequencing. TCRdb itself ran the PCR reads through MiXCR, one entry per CDR3 protein. The sample carries about 9,600 distinct CDR3 sequences, around 30% recorded once. Study outcomes and limitations: With convalescent patients, a median about 90% of reactive clones emerged solely after vaccination.

This clonotype showed up just once. The antigen remains unidentified. CDR3 length: 14 amino acids. Deletions cut 1 base from V and 1 base from J, with 6 bases between. Germline V gene data show CDR1 as SGHRS and CDR2 as YFSETQ. V is TRBV5-1 and J is TRBJ1-3; no definite D call. The sequence derives from a human donor who had recovered from COVID-19. Sequenced here: CD4+ T cells from blood, cultured in vitro, sampled after SARS-CoV-2 vaccination. The CDR3 protein is CASSLQPSGNTIYF. CDR3 bases: TGCGCCAGCAGCTTGCAGCCTTCTGGAAACACCATATATTTT.